The 2 T cell receptor beta chains below all came from one sample that was sequenced in a study of cytomegalovirus exposure and HLA in healthy donors. Use of 60 Vbeta and 13 Jbeta primers characterized the PCR. Here immunoSEQ multiplex PCR was the method, and the copy in TCRdb shows in-frame clones only, minus some. The sample includes around 79,000 clones, 60% to 75% of them seen just once. Sequencing was performed on PBMCs. These TCRs come from a woman aged 40-49 years in good health and CMV-seropositive.

The rearrangement links TRBV5-6 to TRBJ1-5; D is undetermined. CDR1 is SGHDT and CDR2 is YYEEEE in the germline V gene. CDR3 length: 14 amino acids. Between the trimmed V and J ends, which lost 2 bases and 7 bases, there was a span of 13 bases. CDR3 residues: CASSFEGRIQPQHF. The CDR3 region has the DNA TGTGCCAGCAGCTTTGAAGGGAGGATACAGCCCCAGCATTTT.

The V and J genes are TRBV4-3 and TRBJ1-1; tentative D call: TRBD1 (5 bases). CDR1 LGHNA and CDR2 YSLEER come from the germline V gene. Trimming left V 1 base short and J 1 base short, with 10 bases between. This CDR3 has 15 residues. The CDR3 sequence is CASSQGGGRNTEAFF. CDR3 DNA sequence: TGCGCCAGCAGCCAAGGGGGGGGACGGAACACTGAAGCTTTCTTT.